This TCR beta chain was sequenced during a study of identical twins. This clonotype was seen at least ten times. Germline-derived CDR1 and CDR2 are LNHDA and SQIVND (reference sequence). The CDR3 length is 13 residues. Trimming stripped 10 bases from V and 6 bases from J, with 15 bases between. TCRdb re-derived calls from the 5' RACE reads in MiXCR, one entry per CDR3 protein. The repertoire consists of approximately 94,000 distinct CDR3 sequences, with less than 6.5% occurring once and the leading ten covering roughly 12%. This sequence was found in a woman aged 50 to 65 in good health. Sequenced input: memory T cells sorted from blood. The chain uses TRBV19 and TRBJ2-2; D call uncertain. The CDR3 protein is CATSLVPAGELFF. The DNA for the CDR3 is TGTGCCACCAGTCTAGTTCCGGCCGGGGAGCTGTTTTTT.